This T cell receptor (beta chain) was sequenced in a study of T-cell memory formation after mild COVID-19. CDR1 is MGHRA, CDR2 YSYEKL, per germline. The V end was cut by 4 bases, the J end by 3 bases, with 15 bases between. CDR3 size: 15 residues. This clonotype was counted only a few times. In TCRdb, the 5' RACE reads were re-called with MiXCR into one record per CDR3 protein. Of more than 300,000 distinct CDR3 sequences in the sample, roughly 13% were seen once. The specimen was PBMCs or a T cell subset sorted from them (not recorded which). The J gene is TRBJ1-1, the V gene TRBV4-1, with D maybe TRBD1 (5 bases). The clonotype originates from a man younger than 30 who had mild COVID-19 (a few samples of this study predate the infection). Cell type and time point are not known. CDR3 sequence (DNA): TGCGCCAGCAGCCTCGGGGGGAGGGGCTACACTGAAGCTTTCTTT. The encoded protein is CASSLGGRGYTEAFF.